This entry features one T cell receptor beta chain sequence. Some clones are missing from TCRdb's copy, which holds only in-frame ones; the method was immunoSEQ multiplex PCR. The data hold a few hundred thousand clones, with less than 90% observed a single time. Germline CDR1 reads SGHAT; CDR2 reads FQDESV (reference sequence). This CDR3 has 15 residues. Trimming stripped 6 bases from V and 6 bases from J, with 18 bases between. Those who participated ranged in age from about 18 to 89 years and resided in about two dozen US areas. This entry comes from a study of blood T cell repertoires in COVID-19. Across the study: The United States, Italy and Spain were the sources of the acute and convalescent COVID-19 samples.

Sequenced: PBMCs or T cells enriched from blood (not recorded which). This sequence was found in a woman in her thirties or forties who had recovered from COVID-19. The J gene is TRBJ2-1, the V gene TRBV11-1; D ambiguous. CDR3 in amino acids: CASSLGGLSSNEQFF. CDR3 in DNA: TGTGCCAGCAGTTTGGGTGGGCTTAGTAGCAATGAGCAGTTCTTC.